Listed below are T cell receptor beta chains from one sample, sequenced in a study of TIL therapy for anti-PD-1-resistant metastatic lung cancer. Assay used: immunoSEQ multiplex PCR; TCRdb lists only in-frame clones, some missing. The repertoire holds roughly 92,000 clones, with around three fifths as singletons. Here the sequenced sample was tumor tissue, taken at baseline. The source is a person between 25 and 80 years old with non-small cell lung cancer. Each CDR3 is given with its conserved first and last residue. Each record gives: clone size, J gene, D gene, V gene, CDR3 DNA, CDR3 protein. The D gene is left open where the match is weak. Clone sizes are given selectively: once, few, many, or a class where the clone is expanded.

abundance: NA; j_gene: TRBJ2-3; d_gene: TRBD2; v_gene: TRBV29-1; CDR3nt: TGCAGCGTGACAAACAGCGGGGGCCCAGATACGCAGTATTTT; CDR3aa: CSVTNSGGPDTQYF
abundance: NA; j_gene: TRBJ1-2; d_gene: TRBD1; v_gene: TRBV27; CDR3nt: TGTGCCAGCAAAGAGGGGGCCTCTGTTCATTACTTTGGCTACACCTTC; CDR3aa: CASKEGASVHYFGYTF
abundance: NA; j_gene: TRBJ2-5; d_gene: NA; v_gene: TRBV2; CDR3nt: TGTGCCAGCGCCCCAGAGGGGGAAGAGACCCAGTACTTC; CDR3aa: CASAPEGEETQYF
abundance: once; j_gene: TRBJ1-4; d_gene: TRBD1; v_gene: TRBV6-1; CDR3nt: TGTGCCAGCAGTGAATACGGGACAGGTCGGGGGGGTGAAAAACTGTTTTTT; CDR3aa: CASSEYGTGRGGEKLFF
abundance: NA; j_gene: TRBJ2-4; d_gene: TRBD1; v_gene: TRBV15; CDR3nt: TGTGCCACCAGCAGAGAGGGGACAGACGACATTCAGTACTTC; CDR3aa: CATSREGTDDIQYF
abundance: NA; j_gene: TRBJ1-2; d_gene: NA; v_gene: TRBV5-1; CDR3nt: TGCGCCAGCAGCTTGGGTAGGCGTTTTCTCTATGGCTACACCTTC; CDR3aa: CASSLGRRFLYGYTF
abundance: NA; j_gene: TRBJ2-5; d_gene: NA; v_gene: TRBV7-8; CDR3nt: TGTGCCAGCAGCCGGCGGTCTGAATTTCAGCGGCAAGAGACCCAGTACTTC; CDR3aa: CASSRRSEFQRQETQYF
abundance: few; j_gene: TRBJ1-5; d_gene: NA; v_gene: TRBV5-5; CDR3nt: TGTGCCAGCAGCTTTGGAGACAGCAATCAGCCCCAGCATTTT; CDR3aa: CASSFGDSNQPQHF
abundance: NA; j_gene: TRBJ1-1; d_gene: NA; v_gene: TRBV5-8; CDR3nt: TGTGCCAGCAGATTAATGCGGCAGGGCTACGGCACTGAAGCTTTCTTT; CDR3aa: CASRLMRQGYGTEAFF
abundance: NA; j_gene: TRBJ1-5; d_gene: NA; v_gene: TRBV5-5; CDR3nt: TGTGCCAGCAGCTTGTTCCCGGAGATCCGGAGCAATCAGCCCCAGCATTTT; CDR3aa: CASSLFPEIRSNQPQHF
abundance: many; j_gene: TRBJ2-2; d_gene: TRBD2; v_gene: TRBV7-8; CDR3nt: TGTGCCAGCAGCCCCCGGACTGGGCGGGGGGCGATGAACACCGGGGAGCTGTTTTTT; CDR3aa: CASSPRTGRGAMNTGELFF
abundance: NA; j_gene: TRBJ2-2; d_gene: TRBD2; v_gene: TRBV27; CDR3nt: TGTGCCAGCAGTCCCCCGGGACTATCAACCGGGGAGCTGTTTTTT; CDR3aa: CASSPPGLSTGELFF
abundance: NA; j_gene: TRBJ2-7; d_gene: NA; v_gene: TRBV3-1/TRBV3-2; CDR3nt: TGTGCCAGCAGCCAAGTTGAAGGTTTCTACGAGCAGTACTTC; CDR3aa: CASSQVEGFYEQYF
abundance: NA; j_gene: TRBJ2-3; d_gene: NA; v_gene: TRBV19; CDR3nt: TGTGCCAGTAGTATAGGTGCCCCCAGGGATACGCAGTATTTT; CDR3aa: CASSIGAPRDTQYF
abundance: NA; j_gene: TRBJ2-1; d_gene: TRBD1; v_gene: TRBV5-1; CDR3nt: TGCGCCAGCAGCTTGGAAGGACAGGGTACGTACAATGAGCAGTTCTTC; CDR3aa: CASSLEGQGTYNEQFF
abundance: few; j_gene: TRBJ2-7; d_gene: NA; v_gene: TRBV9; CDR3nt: TGTGCCAGCAGCGCGGATCTGGGAGCTTACGAGCAGTACTTC; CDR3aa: CASSADLGAYEQYF
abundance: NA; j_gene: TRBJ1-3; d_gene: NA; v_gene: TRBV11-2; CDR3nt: TGTGCCAGCAGCTTAGCTTTCTCTGGAAACACCATATATTTT; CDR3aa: CASSLAFSGNTIYF
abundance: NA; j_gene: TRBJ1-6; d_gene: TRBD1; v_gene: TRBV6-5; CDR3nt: TGTGCCAGCAGTCTGCTAGGGACAGCTAATTCACCCCTCCACTTT; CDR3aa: CASSLLGTANSPLHF
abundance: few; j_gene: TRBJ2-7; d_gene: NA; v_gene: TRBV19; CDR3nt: TGTGCCAGTAGATATCGGGGTCGCCCCGCCTACGAGCAGTACTTC; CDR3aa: CASRYRGRPAYEQYF
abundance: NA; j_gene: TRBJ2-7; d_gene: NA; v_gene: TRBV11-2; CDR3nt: TGTGCCAGCACCAAAGGAGGGGACAGCTACGAGCAGTACTTC; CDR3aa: CASTKGGDSYEQYF
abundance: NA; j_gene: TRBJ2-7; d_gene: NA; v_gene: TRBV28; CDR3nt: TGTGCCAGCAGGTCCGGACAGTCCTACGAGCAGTACTTC; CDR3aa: CASRSGQSYEQYF
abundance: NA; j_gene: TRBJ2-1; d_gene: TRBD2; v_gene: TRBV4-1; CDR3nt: TGCGCCAGCAGCCAACCACTAGCGGGGACGGGACGGGGGAATGAGCAGTTCTTC; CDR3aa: CASSQPLAGTGRGNEQFF
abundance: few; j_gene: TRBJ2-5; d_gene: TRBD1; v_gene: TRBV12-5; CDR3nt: TGTGCTAGTGGCCAGCGCGGGCAGGGGGCAAGCTCGGAGACCCAGTACTTC; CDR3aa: CASGQRGQGASSETQYF
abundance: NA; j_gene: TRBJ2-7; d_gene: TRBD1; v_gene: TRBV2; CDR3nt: TGTGCCAGCGCGGGACAGGGGTTCTCCTACGAGCAGTACTTC; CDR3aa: CASAGQGFSYEQYF
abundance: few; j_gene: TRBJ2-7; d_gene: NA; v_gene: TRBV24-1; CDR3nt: TGTGCCACCAGTGACCAGGGTGACGAGCAGTACTTC; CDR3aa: CATSDQGDEQYF
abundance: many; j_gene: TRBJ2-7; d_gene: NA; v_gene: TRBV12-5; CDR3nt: TGTGCTAGTGGTTTCCAACAGTACGGATCTGACGAGCAGTACTTC; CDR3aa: CASGFQQYGSDEQYF
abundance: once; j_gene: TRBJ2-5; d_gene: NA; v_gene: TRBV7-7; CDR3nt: TGTGCTAGCAGCTTAGATCCGGGGCCGGGGACCCAGTACTTC; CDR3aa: CASSLDPGPGTQYF
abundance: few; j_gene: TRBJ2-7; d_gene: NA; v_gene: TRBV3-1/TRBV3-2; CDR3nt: TGTGCCAGCAGTTCAGCTAGCAGACCCTACGAGCAGTACTTC; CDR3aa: CASSSASRPYEQYF
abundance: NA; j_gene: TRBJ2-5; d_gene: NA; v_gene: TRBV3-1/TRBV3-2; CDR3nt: TGTGCCAGCAGCCAAGATGCTGCTAAACAAGAGACCCAGTACTTC; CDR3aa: CASSQDAAKQETQYF
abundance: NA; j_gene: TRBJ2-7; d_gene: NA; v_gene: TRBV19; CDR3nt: TGTGCCAGTAGTAAGGGGGATCGCTACGAGCAGTACTTC; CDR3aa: CASSKGDRYEQYF
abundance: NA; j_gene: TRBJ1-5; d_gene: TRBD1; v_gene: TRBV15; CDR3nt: TGTGCCACCAGCACGACAGGGATCAATCAGCCCCAGCATTTT; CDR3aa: CATSTTGINQPQHF
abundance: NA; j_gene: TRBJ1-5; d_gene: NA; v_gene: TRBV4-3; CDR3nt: TGCGCCAGCAGCCAAGGCTGGGGGCAAGTTCCCCAGCATTTT; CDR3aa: CASSQGWGQVPQHF
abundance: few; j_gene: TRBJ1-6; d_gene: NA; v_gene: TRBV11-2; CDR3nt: TGTGCCAGCAGAGTACAGGGTCTAAATAATTCACCCCTCCACTTT; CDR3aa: CASRVQGLNNSPLHF
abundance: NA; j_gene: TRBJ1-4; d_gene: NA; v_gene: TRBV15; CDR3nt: TGTGCCACCAGCTCCCGTGTGGCCGGGATTGAAAAACTGTTTTTT; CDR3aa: CATSSRVAGIEKLFF
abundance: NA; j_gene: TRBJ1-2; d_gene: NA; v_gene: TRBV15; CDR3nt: TGTGCCACCAGCAGAGATCGTTGGGGGAGGAATGGCTACACCTTC; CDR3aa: CATSRDRWGRNGYTF
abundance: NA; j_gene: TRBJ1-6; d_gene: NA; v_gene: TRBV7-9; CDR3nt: TGTGCCAGCAGCTTAGACGCTTCACCCCTCCACTTT; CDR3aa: CASSLDASPLHF
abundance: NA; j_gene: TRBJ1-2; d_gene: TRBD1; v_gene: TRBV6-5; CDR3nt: TGTGCCAGCAGTCGGGACAGGGAGGGGGGCGGCTACACCTTC; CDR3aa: CASSRDREGGGYTF
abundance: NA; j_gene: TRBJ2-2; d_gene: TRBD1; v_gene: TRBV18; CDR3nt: TGTGCCAGCTCTCGACAGGGGGCGAACACCGGGGAGCTGTTTTTT; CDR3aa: CASSRQGANTGELFF
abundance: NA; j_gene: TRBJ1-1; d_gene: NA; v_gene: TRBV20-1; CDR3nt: TGCAGTGCTAGTCCCTTCCAGACTGGGGCTTTAAGAACTGAAGCTTTCTTT; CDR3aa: CSASPFQTGALRTEAFF
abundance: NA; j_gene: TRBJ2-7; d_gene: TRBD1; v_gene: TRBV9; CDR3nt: TGTGCCAGCAGCGTAGCTGGGACAGGGGGGTACGAGCAGTACTTC; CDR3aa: CASSVAGTGGYEQYF
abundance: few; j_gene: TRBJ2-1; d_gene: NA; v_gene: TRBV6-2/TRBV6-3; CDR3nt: TGTGCCAGCAGTTACGACCCCTACAATGAGCAGTTCTTC; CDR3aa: CASSYDPYNEQFF
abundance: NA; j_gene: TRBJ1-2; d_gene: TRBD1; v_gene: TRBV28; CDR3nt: TGTGCCAGCAGCAACGACAGGGTAGGAGGCTACACCTTC; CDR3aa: CASSNDRVGGYTF
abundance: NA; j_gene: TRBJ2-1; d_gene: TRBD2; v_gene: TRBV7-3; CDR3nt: TGTGCCAGCAGCACCCGACTAGCGGGAGCGGATGAGCAGTTCTTC; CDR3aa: CASSTRLAGADEQFF
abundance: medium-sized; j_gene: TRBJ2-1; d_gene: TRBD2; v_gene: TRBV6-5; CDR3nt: TGTGCCACCGGGACTAGCGGGATTGTGCAGTTCTTC; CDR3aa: CATGTSGIVQFF
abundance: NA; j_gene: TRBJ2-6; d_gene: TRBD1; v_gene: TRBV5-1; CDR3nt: TGCGCCAGCAGCTTGGACCCCCTGACAGGGTCCAACGTCCTGACTTTC; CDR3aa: CASSLDPLTGSNVLTF
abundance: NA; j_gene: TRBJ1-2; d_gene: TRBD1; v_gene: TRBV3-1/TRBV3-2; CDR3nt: TGTGCCAGCAGCCAAGATCGGTCAGGGGGATTCAACTATGGCTACACCTTC; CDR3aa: CASSQDRSGGFNYGYTF
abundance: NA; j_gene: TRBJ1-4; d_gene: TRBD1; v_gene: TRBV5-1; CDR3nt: TGCGCCAGCAGCTTACAACCACCGGGACAGGGGGTCGGTAATGAAAAACTGTTTTTT; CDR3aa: CASSLQPPGQGVGNEKLFF
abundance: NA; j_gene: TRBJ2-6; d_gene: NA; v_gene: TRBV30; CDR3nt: TGTGCCTGGAGTTCGGGCTCTGGGGCCAACGTCCTGACTTTC; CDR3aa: CAWSSGSGANVLTF
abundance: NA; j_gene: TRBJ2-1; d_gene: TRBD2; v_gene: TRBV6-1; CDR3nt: TGTGCCAGCAGTGAACAAGCGGGAGGTCCCAATGAGCAGTTCTTC; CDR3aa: CASSEQAGGPNEQFF
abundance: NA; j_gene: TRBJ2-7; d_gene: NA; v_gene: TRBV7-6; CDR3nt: TGTGCCAGCAGCTTAGCGGGAGCGGGCACCTACGAGCAGTACTTC; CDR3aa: CASSLAGAGTYEQYF